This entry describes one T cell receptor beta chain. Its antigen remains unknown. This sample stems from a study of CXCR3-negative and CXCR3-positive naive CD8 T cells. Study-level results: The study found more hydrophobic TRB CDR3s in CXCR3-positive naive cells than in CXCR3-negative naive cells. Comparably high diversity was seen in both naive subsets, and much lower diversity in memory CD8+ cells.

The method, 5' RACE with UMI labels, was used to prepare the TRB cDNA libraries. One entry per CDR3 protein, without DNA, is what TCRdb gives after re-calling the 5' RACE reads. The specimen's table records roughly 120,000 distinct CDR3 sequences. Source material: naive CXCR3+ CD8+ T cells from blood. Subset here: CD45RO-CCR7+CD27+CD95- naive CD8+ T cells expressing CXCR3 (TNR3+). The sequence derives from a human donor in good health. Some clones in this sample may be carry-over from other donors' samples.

The CDR3 region is CSVEDYNEQFF. This chain links TRBV29-1 with TRBJ2-1. The CDR3 is made up of 11 amino acids. Germline assignment: CDR1 SQVTM and CDR2 ANQGSEA.